This entry features one T cell receptor beta chain sequence. Antigen specificity is unknown. Method: immunoSEQ multiplex PCR; TCRdb's copy keeps in-frame clones and lacks some. The sample has 150,000 to 200,000 clones; about 82% are singletons. V lost 2 bases and J lost 7; bases outside the gene matches: 4. Germline lookup yields CDR1 KGHSH and CDR2 LQKENI. The CDR3 totals 14 residues. These data belong to a study of cytomegalovirus exposure and HLA in healthy donors. As for the study in general: A later analysis reported the same platform for the 95 to 150 validation repertoires and the roughly 630 first-cohort repertoires. Study-level findings and limits: Both high specificity and high sensitivity reportedly marked the classifier's diagnosis of cytomegalovirus status. It was approximately 160 TCR beta chains that were listed as cytomegalovirus-associated.

The donors belonged to the roughly 120-subject validation cohort, separate from the approximately 700-subject first cohort. Sequencing input: PBMCs. The TCR was taken from a man aged 25 to 45 in good health and CMV-seropositive. V gene TRBV18 combines with J gene TRBJ1-4, with 7 nucleotides matching TRBD1. CDR3 in amino acids: CASSPFDRVEKLFF. Written as DNA, the CDR3 is TGTGCCAGCTCACCATTCGACAGGGTTGAAAAACTGTTTTTT.